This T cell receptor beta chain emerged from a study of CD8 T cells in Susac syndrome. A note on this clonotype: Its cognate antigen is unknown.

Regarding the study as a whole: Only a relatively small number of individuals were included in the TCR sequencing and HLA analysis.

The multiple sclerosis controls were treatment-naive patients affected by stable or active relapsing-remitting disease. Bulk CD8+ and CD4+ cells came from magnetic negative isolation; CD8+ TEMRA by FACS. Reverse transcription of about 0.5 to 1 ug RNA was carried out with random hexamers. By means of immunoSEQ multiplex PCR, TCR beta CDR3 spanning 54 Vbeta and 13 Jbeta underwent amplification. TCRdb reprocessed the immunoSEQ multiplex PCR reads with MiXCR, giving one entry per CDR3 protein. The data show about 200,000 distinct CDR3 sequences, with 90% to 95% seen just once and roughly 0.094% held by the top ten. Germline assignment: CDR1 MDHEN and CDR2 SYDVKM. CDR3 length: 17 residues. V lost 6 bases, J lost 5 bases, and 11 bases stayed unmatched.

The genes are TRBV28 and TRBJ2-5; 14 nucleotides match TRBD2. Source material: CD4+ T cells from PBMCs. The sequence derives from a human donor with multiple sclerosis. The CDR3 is CASSPPGLAGAQETQYF. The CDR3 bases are TGTGCCAGCAGCCCACCGGGACTAGCGGGAGCCCAGGAGACCCAGTACTTC.